This TCR beta chain was sequenced during a study of blood T cells in healthy people across ages. Study-level findings and limits: TCR beta diversity tracked closely with naive T cell percentage. In long-lived donors, naive CD4+ cell counts and diversity exceeded those of aged donors.

V lost 0 bases and J lost 7, with 12 bases in between. The CDR3 consists of 13 residues. Germline V gives CDR1 SQVTM, CDR2 ANQGSEA. Primers used in a second PCR of roughly 6 to 11 cycles were a sample-barcoded 5' primer and a J-beta primer mix. TCRdb redid the calling of the 5' RACE reads with MiXCR, one entry per CDR3 protein. The data contain roughly 930,000 distinct CDR3 sequences, around 48% of them seen just once; the ten biggest clones take up around an eighth. On this clonotype: What it binds is unknown.

This chain connects TRBV29-1 to TRBJ1-2; D uncertain. The clonotype comes from a man aged 25-45 years in good health. Sequencing input: blood. The DNA of the CDR3 is TGCAGCGTTGAAGATTCCGCTAGGGTTGGCTACACCTTC. Residues: CSVEDSARVGYTF.